These 30 T cell receptor beta chains originate from one sample sequenced in a study of PD-1 blockade in classical Hodgkin lymphoma. Here immunoSEQ multiplex PCR was the method, and the copy in TCRdb shows in-frame clones only, minus some. The table records around 50,000 clones, around 87% of them present only once. The sample's time point: cycle 4 day 1 (C4D1), after less than 7 weeks of nivolumab. All the patients suffered relapse after autologous stem cell transplantation, and brentuximab vedotin exposure differed. The sequenced sample was peripheral blood mononuclear cells (PBMCs), obtained before the fourth cycle of nivolumab. The receptors were sampled from a human donor with classical Hodgkin lymphoma.

This clone appeared a single time. This chain joins TRBV15 and TRBJ1-5; TRBD1 might be the D (6 bases). Germline CDR1 LNHNV, CDR2 YYDKDF (reference sequence). V gave up 0 bases and J gave up 6 bases, with 12 bases separating them. This CDR3 has 15 residues. The DNA of the CDR3 is TGTGCCACCAGCAGAGACGAGACAGGTGGTCAGCCCCAGCATTTT. This codes for CATSRDETGGQPQHF. The full variable domain, completed using reference TRBV15 and TRBJ1-5, is DAMVIQNPRYQVTQFGKPVTLSCSQTLNHNVMYWYQQKSSQAPKLLFHYYDKDFNNEADTPDNFQSRRPNTSFCFLDIRSPGLGDTAMYLCATSRDETGGQPQHFGDGTRLSIL.

The sample holds a few counts of this clone. The rearrangement links TRBV6-5 to TRBJ2-1; 10 bases match TRBD1. Germline V CDR1 and CDR2: MNHEY, SVGAGI. J lost 8 bases, V lost 10 bases, and 11 bases had no gene match. This CDR3 comprises 14 residues. For the CDR3, the DNA is TGTGCCACGGGGGGACAGGGGAATTTCGATGAGCAGTTCTTC. Its translation: CATGGQGNFDEQFF.

The CDR3 DNA sequence: TGTGCCAGCAGCCCGTGGCCCGGGAGGGGCACCGGGGAGCTGTTTTTT. The encoded protein is CASSPWPGRGTGELFF. The chain combines TRBV13 with TRBJ2-2, with TRBD2 identical over 8 bases. Germline V CDR1 and CDR2: PRHDT, FYEKMQ (reference sequence). V gave up 5 bases and J gave up 4 bases; unmatched junction bases: 9. The CDR3 length is 16 residues.

The chain uses TRBV29-1 and TRBJ1-4; D perhaps matches TRBD1 (6 bases). CDR1 and CDR2 from the germline V gene are SQVTM and ANQGSEA. Deletions cut 0 bases from V and 13 bases from J, with 21 bases between. This CDR3 is 15 amino acids long. The CDR3 DNA sequence: TGCAGCGTTGAAGAGAACCGTCGGGGGGGGCTCGGACTGTTTTTT. This encodes CSVEENRRGGLGLFF.

The gene calls are TRBV7-8 and TRBJ2-1; weak D call: TRBD1 (5 bases). CDR3 length equals 16 residues. V dropped 4 bases and J dropped 0 bases, with 13 bases sitting between them. Germline values: CDR1 SGHVS, CDR2 FQNEAQ. The CDR3 nucleotides read TGTGCCAGCAGCTCCCACAGGTTCAGCTCCTACAATGAGCAGTTCTTC. Its protein product is CASSSHRFSSYNEQFF.

This sequence joins TRBV7-9 and TRBJ1-2; TRBD1 agrees at 8 bases. With 1 base clipped from V and 4 bases from J, the junction kept 14 bases outside the gene matches. The CDR3 is made up of 18 amino acids. Germline V gene sequence: CDR1 SEHNR, CDR2 FQNEAQ (reference sequence). The CDR3 nucleotides read TGTGCCAGCAGCTTAGTAGGAATTGACAGGGGATGGGGCTATGGCTACACCTTC. Protein product: CASSLVGIDRGWGYGYTF.

The chain uses TRBV7-2 and TRBJ2-7; a weak D match, TRBD1 (5 bases). Germline values: CDR1 SGHTA, CDR2 FQGNSA. The CDR3 sequence is 14 residues long. V was shortened by 6 bases and J by 4 bases, with 16 bases between the two germline ends. The CDR3 sequence: CASSYVPGNYEQYF. CDR3 sequence (DNA): TGTGCCAGCAGTTACGTTCCAGGGAATTACGAGCAGTACTTC. Supplemented by reference TRBV7-2 and TRBJ2-7, the full variable domain reads GAGVSQSPSNKVTEKGKDVELRCDPISGHTALYWYRQSLGQGLEFLIYFQGNSAPDKSGLPSDRFSAERTGGSVSTLTIQRTQQEDSAVYLCASSYVPGNYEQYFGPGTRLTVT.

This rearrangement joins TRBV5-8 to TRBJ2-7, with 8 bases identical to TRBD2. V dropped 4 bases and J dropped 5; count of bases not matched to a gene: 17. This CDR3 region has 17 residues. Germline CDR1 is SGHTS and CDR2 is YDEGEE. CDR3 region: CASSPGVIAGSSHEQYF. In DNA form, the CDR3 reads TGTGCCAGCAGCCCAGGGGTTATAGCGGGATCTAGCCACGAGCAGTACTTC.

The chain combines TRBV28 with TRBJ1-3, with D unresolved. Germline CDR1 reads MDHEN; CDR2 reads SYDVKM. Trimming cost V 6 bases and J 8 bases, with 20 bases left between them. The CDR3 loop spans 15 amino acids. CDR3 loop: CASSRLYRPGDTIYF. The CDR3 coding sequence is TGTGCCAGCAGCCGACTTTATCGACCCGGAGACACCATATATTTT.

The count of this clone is one. The chain uses TRBV7-8 and TRBJ2-7, with 9 bases identical to TRBD2. The CDR3 spans 16 residues. J gave up 0 bases and V 1 base, and 4 bases lay outside the gene matches. Germline CDR1 SGHVS, CDR2 FQNEAQ. CDR3 bases: TGTGCCAGCAGCTTAGATTATAGCGGGAGCTCCTACGAGCAGTACTTC. This codes for CASSLDYSGSSYEQYF.

The chain couples TRBV13 to TRBJ2-7; TRBD2 matches 7 bases. Germline V gene lookup returns CDR1 PRHDT and CDR2 FYEKMQ (reference sequence). The trim removed 5 bases at V and 3 bases at J, leaving 13 bases unmatched. This CDR3 region has 16 residues. Here the CDR3 reads CASSREEPPEHYEQYF. DNA for the CDR3: TGTGCCAGCAGCCGGGAGGAACCCCCAGAGCACTACGAGCAGTACTTC.

V and J are TRBV10-3 and TRBJ2-7, with 7 bases lining up with TRBD1. CDR3 size: 14 residues. The V and J ends lost 7 bases and 4 bases, in that order; junction bases with no gene match: 10. Germline V gene lookup returns CDR1 ENHRY and CDR2 SYGVKD. Here the CDR3 reads CAINARGSSYEQYF. The CDR3 coding sequence is TGTGCCATCAACGCCAGGGGGTCATCATACGAGCAGTACTTC.

Here the CDR3 reads CASSQESASRYETQYF. The CDR3 DNA reads as TGTGCCAGCAGCCAAGAAAGTGCTTCTAGGTATGAGACCCAGTACTTC. The chain links TRBV4-2 to TRBJ2-5, with D unresolved. Germline values: CDR1 LGHNA, CDR2 YNFKEQ. Trimming left V 0 bases short and J 5 bases short, with 16 bases between. The CDR3 extends over 16 amino acids.

This sequence joins TRBV11-1 and TRBJ2-1, with a possible D match to TRBD2 (6 bases). This CDR3 is 17 amino acids long. Trimming took off 7 bases at V and 0 bases at J, with 19 bases between the two ends. Per the germline V gene, CDR1 is SGHAT and CDR2 is FQDESV (reference sequence). The CDR3 nucleotides read TGTGCCAGCAACGACCTAGGGGCGGGAACCTCCTACAATGAGCAGTTCTTC. This codes for CASNDLGAGTSYNEQFF. The full variable domain, completed using reference TRBV11-1 and TRBJ2-1, is EAEVAQSPRYKITEKSQAVAFWCDPISGHATLYWYRQILGQGPELLVQFQDESVVDDSQLPKDRFSAERLKGVDSTLKIQPAELGDSAMYLCASNDLGAGTSYNEQFFGPGTRLTVL.

This clone was recorded a few times. The V and J genes are TRBV21-1 and TRBJ1-5; TRBD1 reflects the table's D call only, with no check against the DNA. TRBV21-1 is classified as a pseudogene. CDR3 length: 17 residues. For the CDR3, the DNA is TGTGCCAGCAGCAAAGATAAGGGGGCATGGGGCAATCAGCCCCAGCATTTT. This translates into CASSKDKGAWGNQPQHF.

CDR3 loop: CASSQETANQPQHF. The CDR3 region has the DNA TGCGCCAGCAGCCAAGAAACAGCTAATCAGCCCCAGCATTTT. The chain recombines TRBV4-1 with TRBJ1-5; no clear D. V was shortened by 0 bases and J by 4 bases, with 7 bases between the two germline ends. The CDR3 is 14 amino acids. CDR1 and CDR2 (germline): MGHRA, YSYEKL.

This chain links TRBV19 with TRBJ1-1; 12 bases map to TRBD1. V gave up 5 bases and J gave up 2 bases; unmatched junction bases: 18. The germline V gene encodes CDR1 LNHDA and CDR2 SQIVND (reference sequence). The CDR3 loop spans 20 amino acids. CDR3 residues: CASSVRDRGQFSASNTEAFF. The CDR3 region has the DNA TGTGCCAGTAGTGTCCGGGACAGGGGGCAGTTTTCAGCGTCTAACACTGAAGCTTTCTTT.

This chain links TRBV6-5 with TRBJ2-7; no clear D gene. The CDR3 is 16 amino acids. Germline assignment: CDR1 MNHEY and CDR2 SVGAGI. V was trimmed by 0 bases and J by 1 base, leaving 13 bases between them. In nucleotides, the CDR3 is TGTGCCAGCAGTTACTCGAACCCTAGACTGTCCTACGAGCAGTACTTC. Translation: CASSYSNPRLSYEQYF.

The J gene is TRBJ1-5, the V gene TRBV10-3; D might be TRBD1 (5 bases). The germline CDR1 and CDR2 sequences are ENHRY and SYGVKD. Trimming took 3 bases from V and 7 from J, leaving 13 bases between them. This CDR3 contains 14 residues. The CDR3 region is CAISDGRVGQPQHF. DNA for the CDR3: TGTGCCATCAGTGACGGCAGGGTGGGCCAGCCCCAGCATTTT.

This chain connects TRBV2 to TRBJ2-3, with 7 bases lining up with TRBD2. CDR3 length: 14 residues. Per germline, CDR1 SNHLY and CDR2 FYNNEI. Trimming cost V 7 bases and J 1 base; bases outside gene matches: 5. Here the CDR3 reads CASKAGDGTDTQYF. The CDR3 coding sequence is TGTGCCAGCAAGGCGGGAGACGGCACAGATACGCAGTATTTT. Variable domain in full (rest from reference TRBV2 and TRBJ2-3): EPEVTQTPSHQVTQMGQEVILRCVPISNHLYFYWYRQILGQKVEFLVSFYNNEISEKSEIFDDQFSVERPDGSNFTLKIRSTKLEDSAMYFCASKAGDGTDTQYFGPGTRLTVL.

This chain joins TRBV6-5 and TRBJ2-1; 8 bases align to TRBD2. The V gene end was trimmed by 4 bases and the J gene end by 2 bases; junction bases not matched to a gene: 7. The CDR3 is 16 amino acids. Germline values: CDR1 MNHEY, CDR2 SVGAGI. CDR3 residues: CASSLAGTEAYNEQFF. The CDR3 DNA reads as TGTGCCAGCAGTTTAGCGGGGACCGAAGCCTACAATGAGCAGTTCTTC.

This chain joins TRBV5-1 and TRBJ2-7; D not resolved. V was pared by 2 bases and J by 1 base, with 10 bases between. The CDR3 extends over 14 amino acids. Germline assignment: CDR1 SGHRS and CDR2 YFSETQ. The CDR3 DNA sequence: TGCGCCAGCAGCTTAAGAGCAGCTTCCTACGAGCAGTACTTC. Translation: CASSLRAASYEQYF. The full variable domain, its missing parts supplied by reference TRBV5-1 and TRBJ2-7, is KAGVTQTPRYLIKTRGQQVTLSCSPISGHRSVSWYQQTPGQGLQFLFEYFSETQRNKGNFPGRFSGRQFSNSRSEMNVSTLELGDSALYLCASSLRAASYEQYFGPGTRLTVT.

The chain combines TRBV21-1 with TRBJ2-5; TRBD2 reflects the table's D call only, with no check against the DNA. TRBV21-1 represents a pseudogene. The CDR3 is made up of 16 amino acids. This CDR3 is CASSKCSSRYQETQYF. The CDR3 coding sequence is TGTGCCAGCAGCAAATGTTCTAGTAGGTACCAAGAGACCCAGTACTTC.

The chain employs TRBV6-5 and TRBJ2-7, with D perhaps TRBD2 (6 bases). Trimming took off 7 bases at V and 3 bases at J, with 13 bases between the two ends. The germline CDR1 and CDR2 sequences are MNHEY and SVGAGI. The CDR3 has 13 amino acids. The CDR3 loop reads CASTGGLFYEQYF. The CDR3 DNA is TGTGCCAGCACTGGGGGACTTTTCTACGAGCAGTACTTC.

This chain joins TRBV11-2 and TRBJ2-1; 9 bases align to TRBD2. CDR3 length equals 18 residues. CDR1 is SGHAT and CDR2 is FQNNGV in the germline V gene. Trimming removed 6 bases from V and 6 bases from J; junction bases left unmatched: 18. The DNA of the CDR3 is TGTGCCAGCAGGAAACTAGCGGGTACTATCGTGGGTGGCAATGAGCAGTTCTTC. It yields the protein CASRKLAGTIVGGNEQFF.

The chain uses TRBV5-1 and TRBJ2-1; the D is unclear. Germline assignment: CDR1 SGHRS and CDR2 YFSETQ. Trimming stripped 2 bases from V and 5 bases from J, with 8 bases between. The CDR3 is 13 amino acids. The CDR3, as DNA: TGCGCCAGCAGCTTTATAGCCAACAATGAGCAGTTCTTC. It encodes CASSFIANNEQFF.

The chain has TRBV27 and TRBJ1-5; D is uncertain. Trimming took off 3 bases at V and 5 bases at J, with 5 bases between the two ends. The germline V gene encodes CDR1 MNHEY and CDR2 SMNVEV (reference sequence). This CDR3 has 12 amino acids. CDR3 DNA: TGTGCCAGCAGTTTCCTCGATCAGCCCCAGCATTTT. Translating it yields CASSFLDQPQHF.

The chain joins TRBV30 to TRBJ2-2; D tentatively reads TRBD1 or TRBD2 (5 bases each). The CDR3 extends over 15 amino acids. The V end lost 5 bases, the J end lost 5 bases, and 18 bases lay between the germline ends. CDR1 is GTSNPN and CDR2 is SVGIG in the germline V gene (reference sequence). The CDR3 nucleotides are TGTGCCTGGGGAGGTTGGGGGTCTAAGACCGGGGAGCTGTTTTTT. This codes for CAWGGWGSKTGELFF.

The chain couples TRBV6-1 to TRBJ2-6; D might be TRBD2 (6 bases). The germline CDR1 and CDR2 sequences are MNHNS and SASEGT. V gave up 3 bases and J gave up 4 bases, with 7 bases separating them. This CDR3 is built from 14 residues. In DNA, the CDR3 is TGTGCCAGCAGTGACGCGGGAGGGGCCAACGTCCTGACTTTC. Encoded protein: CASSDAGGANVLTF.

This clone was seen once. The CDR3 here is CASSVGASGRYYEQYF. The CDR3 nucleotides read TGTGCCAGCAGCGTAGGAGCTAGCGGGAGATACTACGAGCAGTACTTC. The chain uses TRBV9 and TRBJ2-7, with 10 bases identical to TRBD2. Losses at the gene ends were 0 bases for V and 3 bases for J; bases not matched to a gene: 6. CDR1 SGDLS and CDR2 YYNGEE come from the germline V gene. The CDR3 length is 16 residues.